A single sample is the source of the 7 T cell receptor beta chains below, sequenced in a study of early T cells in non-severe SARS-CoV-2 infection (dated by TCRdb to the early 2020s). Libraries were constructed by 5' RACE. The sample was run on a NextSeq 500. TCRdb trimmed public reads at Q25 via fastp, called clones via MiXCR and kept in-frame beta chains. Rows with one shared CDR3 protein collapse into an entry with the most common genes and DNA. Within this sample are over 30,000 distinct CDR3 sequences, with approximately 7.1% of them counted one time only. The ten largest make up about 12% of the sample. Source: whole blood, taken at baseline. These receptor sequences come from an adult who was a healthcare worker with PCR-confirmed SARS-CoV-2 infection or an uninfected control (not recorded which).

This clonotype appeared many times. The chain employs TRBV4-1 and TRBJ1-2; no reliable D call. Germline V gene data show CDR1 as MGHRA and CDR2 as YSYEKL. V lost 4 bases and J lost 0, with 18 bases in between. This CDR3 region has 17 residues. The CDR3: CASSPLNLVTTNYGYTF. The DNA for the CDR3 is TGCGCCAGCAGCCCCCTTAACCTGGTGACCACTAACTATGGCTACACCTTC.

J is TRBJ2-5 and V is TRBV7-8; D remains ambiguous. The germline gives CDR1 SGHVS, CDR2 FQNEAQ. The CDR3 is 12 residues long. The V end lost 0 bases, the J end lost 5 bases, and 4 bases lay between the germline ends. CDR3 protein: CASSLAVETQYF. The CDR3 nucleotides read TGTGCCAGCAGCTTAGCGGTGGAGACCCAGTACTTC.

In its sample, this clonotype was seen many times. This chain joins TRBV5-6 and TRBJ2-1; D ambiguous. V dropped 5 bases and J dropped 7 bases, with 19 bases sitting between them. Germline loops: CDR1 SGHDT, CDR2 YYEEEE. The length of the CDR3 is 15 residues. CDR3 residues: CASRSMMATGNEQFF. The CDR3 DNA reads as TGTGCCAGCAGATCTATGATGGCGACTGGGAATGAGCAGTTCTTC.

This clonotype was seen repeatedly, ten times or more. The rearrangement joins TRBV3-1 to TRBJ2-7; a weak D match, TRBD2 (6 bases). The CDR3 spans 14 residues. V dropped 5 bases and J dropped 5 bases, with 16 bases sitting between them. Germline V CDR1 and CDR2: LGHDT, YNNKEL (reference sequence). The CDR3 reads CASSKGTPRHEQYF. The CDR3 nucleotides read TGTGCCAGCAGCAAGGGGACTCCCCGGCACGAGCAGTACTTC.

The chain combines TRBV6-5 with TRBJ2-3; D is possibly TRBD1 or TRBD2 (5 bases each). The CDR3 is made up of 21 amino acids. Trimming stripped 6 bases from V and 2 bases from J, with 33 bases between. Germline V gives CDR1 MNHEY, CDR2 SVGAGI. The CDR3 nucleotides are TGTGCCAGCAGAAGGGGCCCCGGGACGCGGGTTAGACAGACAAACACAGATACGCAGTATTTT. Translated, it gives CASRRGPGTRVRQTNTDTQYF.

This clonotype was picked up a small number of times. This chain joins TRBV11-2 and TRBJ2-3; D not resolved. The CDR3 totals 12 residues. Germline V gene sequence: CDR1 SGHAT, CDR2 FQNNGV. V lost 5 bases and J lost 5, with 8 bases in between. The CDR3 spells CASSPGGDTQYF. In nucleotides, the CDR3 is TGTGCCAGCAGCCCAGGTGGAGATACGCAGTATTTT. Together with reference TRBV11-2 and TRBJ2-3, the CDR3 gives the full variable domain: EAGVAQSPRYKIIEKRQSVAFWCNPISGHATLYWYQQILGQGPKLLIQFQNNGVVDDSQLPKDRFSAERLKGVDSTLKIQPAKLEDSAVYLCASSPGGDTQYFGPGTRLTVL.

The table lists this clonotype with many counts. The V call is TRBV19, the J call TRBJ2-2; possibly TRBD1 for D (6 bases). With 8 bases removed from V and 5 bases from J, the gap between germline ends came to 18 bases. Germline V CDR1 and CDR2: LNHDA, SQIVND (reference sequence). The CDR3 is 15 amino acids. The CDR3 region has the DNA TGTGCCAGTGCCCCGTACAGGGTTGAAACCGGGGAGCTGTTTTTT. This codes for CASAPYRVETGELFF. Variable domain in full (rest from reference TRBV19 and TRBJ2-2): DGGITQSPKYLFRKEGQNVTLSCEQNLNHDAMYWYRQDPGQGLRLIYYSQIVNDFQKGDIAEGYSVSREKKESFPLTVTSAQKNPTAFYLCASAPYRVETGELFFGEGSRLTVL.